Described below is a single TCR beta chain sequence and its context. This table comes from immunoSEQ multiplex PCR, and its TCRdb copy is limited to in-frame clones, with some not included. The data show around 53,000 clones, with around 82% seen just once and about 5.3% held by the top ten. The CDR3 sequence is 15 residues long. Trimming took 4 bases from V and 0 from J, leaving 13 bases between them. Germline CDR1 and CDR2: SGHRS and YFSETQ. The data derive from a study of PD-L1 blockade in urothelial cancer. Across the study: Males with bladder-origin urothelial cancer constituted most of the 29 patients.

This receptor was obtained from a man between 35 and 55 years old with urothelial cancer. Sequenced here: PBMCs, sampled around atezolizumab (anti-PD-L1) treatment. The chain is built from TRBV5-1 and TRBJ2-5, with D possibly TRBD2 on 5 matching bases. CDR3 bases: TGCGCCAGCAGCCGGGGTCCGTTGAACCAAGAGACCCAGTACTTC. Protein: CASSRGPLNQETQYF.